The clone carrying this TCR beta chain was seen many times. Its antigen remains unknown. The sample originates from a study of read filtering for tumor transcriptome and immune sequencing. Looking at the study overall: TCR-mapped reads were about 4 to 10.27 million with IR-seq versus about 85 to 1,300 with RNA-seq. Findings of the study overall: IR-seq and RNA-seq agreed better without single-read clonotypes.

V was clipped by 5 bases and J by 3 bases, with 17 bases between them. Germline V gene sequence: CDR1 SGHTA, CDR2 FQGNSA. This CDR3 spans 15 amino acids. Bone marrow was sampled from every patient at the time of active disease. The library was built from roughly 400 ng RNA with molecular barcoded adaptors for alpha/delta and beta/gamma chains. MiXCR, run by TCRdb on the reads, gives a single entry per CDR3 protein. The sample lists around 65,000 distinct CDR3 sequences, roughly 20% occurring once. V is TRBV7-2 and J is TRBJ2-7, with D perhaps TRBD2 (6 bases). The sequence was collected from a donor older than 35 with multiple myeloma. The sequenced material came from a population of CD138-negative cells sorted from bone marrow. CDR3 coding DNA: TGTGCCAGCAGCCACCTGGGGGGTTTACTCTACGAGCAGTACTTC. This codes for CASSHLGGLLYEQYF.